The text below deals with one T cell receptor beta chain. Its antigen is currently not known. No much larger clonotype is one base removed from it; base qualities were not supplied. CDR1 and CDR2, looked up from the germline V gene, are SGHVS and FNYEAQ. Reading from cysteine to phenylalanine, the CDR3 counts 16 amino acids. Only the CDR3 region is kept as DNA, spanning 48 bases read in frame from base 1. V is trimmed back by 5 bases and J by 0 bases, and the junction contains 7 bases that no gene match accounts for. Whole blood was collected in K2EDTA tubes by collaborating institutions according to the institutions' own protocols. For TCRbeta analysis, collaborator samples were shipped as frozen whole blood, as isolated PBMCs, or as DNA extracted from either sample type. TCRbeta CDR3 regions were amplified from genomic DNA by means of the immunoSEQ Assay, a bias-controlled multiplex PCR. Per the source publication's procedure: The number of nucleated cells in each sample was estimated from the amplification of reference gene primers within the assay. Sequence reads were collapsed and filtered to measure the absolute abundance of every unique TCRbeta CDR3 rearrangement. For each sample, productive Simpson clonality was calculated by taking the square root of Simpson's diversity index across productive rearrangements. In TCRdb, the immuneACCESS table is reduced to in-frame sequences with V and J assigned. These tables do not hold every clone; where another copy was compared, an unresolved V gene accounts for under half, and the others remain unexplained. V, J and clone size derive from that table, while D and trimming were established from the DNA sequence. The sample table lists fewer than 200,000 clones, approximately 80% of them with a count of one. The leading ten clones occupy 9.1% of the sample.

This sample stems from a study of blood T cell repertoires in COVID-19 (dated by TCRdb to the early 2020s). Looking at the study overall: Samples covering the acute and convalescent phases of COVID-19 were provided by collaborators in the United States, Italy and Spain. The prospective study material was composed of cDNA or gDNA derived from T cells, B-cell-depleted T cells, or PBMCs. The dataset comprised deeply sampled blood TCRbeta repertoires from subjects exposed to, actively infected with, or recovered from COVID-19. The repertoires were released in a freely available public database intended as a resource for research on the immune response to SARS-CoV-2. Samples were obtained from the ongoing ImmuneRACE study (first 160 participants) and from over 1,000 subjects provided by 6 global collaborators. Nearly every sample came with metadata listing a de-identified subject ID, COVID-19 status, age in years and sex. Where HLA class I and class II types were available, the types were taken from metadata supplied by the sample provider, not from assay-based typing.

General findings and caveats noted by the study authors: Clinical and demographic metadata were provided uncurated, with the amount varying by source and participant.

This TCR was sampled from a woman older than 75 with active or convalescent COVID-19. In this chain, TRBV7-6 is recombined with TRBJ1-1; 9 bases in the middle match TRBD1. Sequencing was done on a sample of peripheral blood. The CDR3 protein: CASSRTGALMNTEAFF. The sequenced DNA: TGTGCCAGCAGCCGGACAGGGGCCTTGATGAACACTGAAGCTTTCTTT.